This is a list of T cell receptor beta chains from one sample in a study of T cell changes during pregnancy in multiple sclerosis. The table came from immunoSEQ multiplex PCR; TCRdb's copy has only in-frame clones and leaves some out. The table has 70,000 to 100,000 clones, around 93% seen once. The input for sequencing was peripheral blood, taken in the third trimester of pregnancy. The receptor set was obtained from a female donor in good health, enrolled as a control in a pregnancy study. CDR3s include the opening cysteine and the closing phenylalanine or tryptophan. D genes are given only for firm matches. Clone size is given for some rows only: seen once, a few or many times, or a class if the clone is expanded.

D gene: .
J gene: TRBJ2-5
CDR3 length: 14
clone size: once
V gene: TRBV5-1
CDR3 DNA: TGCGCCAGCAGCTTGGGTTACAGGGAAGAGACCCAGTACTTC
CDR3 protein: CASSLGYREETQYF

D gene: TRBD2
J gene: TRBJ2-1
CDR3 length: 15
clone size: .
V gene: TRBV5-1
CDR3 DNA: TGCGCCAGCAGCTTGGAAACTAGCGGATACAATGAGCAGTTCTTC
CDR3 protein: CASSLETSGYNEQFF

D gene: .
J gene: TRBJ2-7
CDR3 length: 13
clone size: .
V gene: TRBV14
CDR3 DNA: TGTGCCAGCAGCCAAGATTCACGGACAGAGCAGTACTTC
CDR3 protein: CASSQDSRTEQYF

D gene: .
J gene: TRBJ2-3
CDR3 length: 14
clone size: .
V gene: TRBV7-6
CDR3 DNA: TGTGCCAGCAGCCCCCTCGGGGTTTCAGATACGCAGTATTTT
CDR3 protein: CASSPLGVSDTQYF

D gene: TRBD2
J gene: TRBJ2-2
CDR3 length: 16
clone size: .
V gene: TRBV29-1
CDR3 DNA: TGCAGCGTTGAAATAGCGGGAGAGACATACACCGGGGAGCTGTTTTTT
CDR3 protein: CSVEIAGETYTGELFF

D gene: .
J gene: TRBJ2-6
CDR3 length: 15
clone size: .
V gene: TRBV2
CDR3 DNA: TGTGCCAGCATGACAGGTAGCTCTGGGGCCAACGTCCTGACTTTC
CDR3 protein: CASMTGSSGANVLTF

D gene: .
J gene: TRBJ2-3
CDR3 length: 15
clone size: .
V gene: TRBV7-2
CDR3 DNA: TGTGCCAGCAGCTTTGACCCGAGGGGGACAGATACGCAGTATTTT
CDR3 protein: CASSFDPRGTDTQYF

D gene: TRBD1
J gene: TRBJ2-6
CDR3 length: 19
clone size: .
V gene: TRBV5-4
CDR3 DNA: TGTGCCAGCAGATGGGTAGATGGGACAGGGTTTTCTGGGGCCAACGTCCTGACTTTC
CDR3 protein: CASRWVDGTGFSGANVLTF

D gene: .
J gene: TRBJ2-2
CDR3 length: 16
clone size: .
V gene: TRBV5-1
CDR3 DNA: TGCGCCAGCAGCTCAAGAGAGATTGCGTACACCGGGGAGCTGTTTTTT
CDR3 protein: CASSSREIAYTGELFF

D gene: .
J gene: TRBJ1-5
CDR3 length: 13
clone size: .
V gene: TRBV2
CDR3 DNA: TGTGCCAGCATGAGAGAGAGCAATCAGCCCCAGCATTTT
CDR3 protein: CASMRESNQPQHF

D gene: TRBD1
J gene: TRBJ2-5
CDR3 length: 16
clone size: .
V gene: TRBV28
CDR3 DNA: TGTGCCAGCAGTCCCTTCGTAGGGACAGCTCAAGAGACCCAGTACTTC
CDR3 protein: CASSPFVGTAQETQYF

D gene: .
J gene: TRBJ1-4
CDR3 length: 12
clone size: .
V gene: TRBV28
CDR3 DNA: TGTGCCAGCAGGACAGTAGGTGAAAAACTGTTTTTT
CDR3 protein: CASRTVGEKLFF

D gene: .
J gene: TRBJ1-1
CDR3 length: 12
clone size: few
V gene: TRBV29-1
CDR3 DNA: TGCAGCGTTGACAGGGGGAACACTGAAGCTTTCTTT
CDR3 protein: CSVDRGNTEAFF

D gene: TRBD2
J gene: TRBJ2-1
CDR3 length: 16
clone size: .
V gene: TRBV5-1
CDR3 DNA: TGCGCCAGCAGCTTGAGCGGGAGACTATTAGGGAATGAGCAGTTCTTC
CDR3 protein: CASSLSGRLLGNEQFF

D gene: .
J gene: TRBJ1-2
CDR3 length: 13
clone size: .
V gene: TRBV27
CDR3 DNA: TGTGCCAGCAGTTCGACACTCCACTATGGCTACACCTTC
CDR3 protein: CASSSTLHYGYTF

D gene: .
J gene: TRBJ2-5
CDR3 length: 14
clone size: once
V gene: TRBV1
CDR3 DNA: TGCAAGGCGATAGCGGGAGGGTCACAAGAGACCCAGTACTTC
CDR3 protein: CKAIAGGSQETQYF

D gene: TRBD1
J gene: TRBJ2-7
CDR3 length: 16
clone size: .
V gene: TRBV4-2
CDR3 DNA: TGTGCCAGCAGCCAAGCGACAGGGGGGAGCTCCTACGAGCAGTACTTC
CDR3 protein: CASSQATGGSSYEQYF

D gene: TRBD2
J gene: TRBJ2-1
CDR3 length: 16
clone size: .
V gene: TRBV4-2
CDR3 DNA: TGTGCCAGCAGCCAAGGTCTAGCGGGAATTAGCAATGAGCAGTTCTTC
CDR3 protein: CASSQGLAGISNEQFF

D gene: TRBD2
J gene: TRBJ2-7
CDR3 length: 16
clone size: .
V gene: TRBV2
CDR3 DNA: TGTGCCAGCAGTGAACGGGGGCGGGAGGGTACCTACGAGCAGTACTTC
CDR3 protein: CASSERGREGTYEQYF

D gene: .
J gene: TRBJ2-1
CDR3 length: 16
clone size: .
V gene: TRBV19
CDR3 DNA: TGTGCCAGTAGTATAGATGGGCTAGCAGACTACAATGAGCAGTTCTTC
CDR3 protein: CASSIDGLADYNEQFF

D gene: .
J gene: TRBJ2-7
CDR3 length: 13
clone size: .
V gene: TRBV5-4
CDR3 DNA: TGTGCCAGCAGCTTAGAGAATCGATACGAGCAGTACTTC
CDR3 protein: CASSLENRYEQYF

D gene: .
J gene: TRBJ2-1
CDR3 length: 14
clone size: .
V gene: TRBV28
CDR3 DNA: TGTGCCAGCAGTTCGAGTCGTTCCTACAATGAGCAGTTCTTC
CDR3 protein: CASSSSRSYNEQFF

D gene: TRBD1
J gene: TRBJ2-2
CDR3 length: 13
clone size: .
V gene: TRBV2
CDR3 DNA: TGTGCCAGCGGGACAGCGAACACCGGGGAGCTGTTTTTT
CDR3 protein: CASGTANTGELFF

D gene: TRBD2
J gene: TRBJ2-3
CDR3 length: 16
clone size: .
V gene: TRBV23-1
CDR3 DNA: TGCGCCAGCAGTCAATTTGGCGGGAGGCACCAAGATACGCAGTATTTT
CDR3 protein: CASSQFGGRHQDTQYF

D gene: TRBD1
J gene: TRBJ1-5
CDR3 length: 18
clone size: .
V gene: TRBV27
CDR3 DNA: TGTGCCAGCAGTTTATCGACGACAGGGGGGGTAGGTAATCAGCCCCAGCATTTT
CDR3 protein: CASSLSTTGGVGNQPQHF

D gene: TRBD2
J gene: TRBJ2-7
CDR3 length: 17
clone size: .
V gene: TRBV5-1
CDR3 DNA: TGCGCCAGCAGCTTGTCGTATTCGGGGGGTCTTGCCTACGAGCAGTACTTC
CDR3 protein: CASSLSYSGGLAYEQYF

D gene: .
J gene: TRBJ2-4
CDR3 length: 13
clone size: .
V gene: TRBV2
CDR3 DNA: TGTGCCAGCACCTCGCCGGAGACTAACATTCAGTACTTC
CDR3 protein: CASTSPETNIQYF

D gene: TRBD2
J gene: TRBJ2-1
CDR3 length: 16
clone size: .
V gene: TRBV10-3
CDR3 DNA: TGTGCCATCAGTGAACGGCCTAGCGGGACCTACAATGAGCAGTTCTTC
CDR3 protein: CAISERPSGTYNEQFF

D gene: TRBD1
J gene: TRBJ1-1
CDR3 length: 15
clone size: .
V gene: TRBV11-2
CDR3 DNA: TGTGCCAGCAGCCTACTCAGGGGGCTTGCGACTGAAGCTTTCTTT
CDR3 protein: CASSLLRGLATEAFF

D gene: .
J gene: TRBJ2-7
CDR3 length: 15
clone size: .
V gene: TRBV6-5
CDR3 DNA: TGTGCCAGCGGTAGAGGGGGAAAGGGTGTATACGAGCAGTACTTC
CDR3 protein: CASGRGGKGVYEQYF

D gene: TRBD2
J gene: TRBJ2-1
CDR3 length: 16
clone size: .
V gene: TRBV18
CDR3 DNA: TGTGCCAGCTCACCACCCCAACTAGCGGGCGCCAATGAGCAGTTCTTC
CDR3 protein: CASSPPQLAGANEQFF

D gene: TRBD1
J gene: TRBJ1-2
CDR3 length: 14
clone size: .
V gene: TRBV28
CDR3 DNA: TGTGCCAGCGGTCAAACAGGGGGCGGCTATGGCTACACCTTC
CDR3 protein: CASGQTGGGYGYTF

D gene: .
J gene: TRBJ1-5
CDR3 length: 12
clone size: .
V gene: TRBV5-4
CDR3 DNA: TGTGCCAGCAGCTTACGGGGGGAGCCCCAGCATTTT
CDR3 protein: CASSLRGEPQHF

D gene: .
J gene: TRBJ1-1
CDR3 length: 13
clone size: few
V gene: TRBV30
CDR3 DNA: TGTGCCTGGAGTGTTAGAAAGAACACTGAAGCTTTCTTT
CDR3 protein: CAWSVRKNTEAFF

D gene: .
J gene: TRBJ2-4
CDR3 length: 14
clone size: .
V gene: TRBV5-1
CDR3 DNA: TGCGCCAGCAGCTCCCAGGGAGCCAAAAACATTCAGTACTTC
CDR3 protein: CASSSQGAKNIQYF

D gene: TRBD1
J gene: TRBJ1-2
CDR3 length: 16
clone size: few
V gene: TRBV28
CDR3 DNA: TGTGCCAGCAGTTTTCCAGCAACAGGGGGCGACTATGGCTACACCTTC
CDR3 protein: CASSFPATGGDYGYTF

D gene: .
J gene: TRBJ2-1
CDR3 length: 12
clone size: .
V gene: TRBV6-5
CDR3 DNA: TGTGCCAGCAGTTTGGCGGGGAATGAGCAGTTCTTC
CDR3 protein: CASSLAGNEQFF